The 19 T cell receptor beta chains listed next were all sequenced from one sample in a study of cytomegalovirus exposure and HLA in healthy donors (dated by TCRdb to 2016 to 2017). Library construction relied on the immunoSEQ multiplex PCR assay. A mixture of 60 forward primers for TCR Vbeta segments and 13 reverse primers for TCR Jbeta segments was used in the multiplex PCR. TCRdb mirrors the immuneACCESS table, restricted to in-frame sequences. Some clones are absent from its copies; in checked studies, under half trace to an unresolved V gene, and the reason for the others is unknown. This sample comprises around 33,000 clones, roughly 76% of them detected only once. The ten most abundant clones make up around 8.4% of the sample. Sequenced: PBMCs. These receptors were collected from a woman between 25 and 40 years old in good health and CMV-seropositive.

This sequence joins TRBV7-8 and TRBJ2-1, with 7 bases identical to TRBD2. The length of the CDR3 is 14 residues. The germline V gene has CDR1 SGHVS and CDR2 FQNEAQ. The CDR3 DNA sequence: TGTGCGGGCGGGGGAGGAGGCGGAGACAGCGAGCAGTTCTTC. Protein sequence: CAGGGGGGDSEQFF. Filled out from reference TRBV7-8 and TRBJ2-1, the complete variable domain reads GAGVSQSPRYKVAKRGQDVALRCDPISGHVSLFWYQQALGQGPEFLTYFQNEAQLDKSGLPSDRFFAERPEGSVSTLKIQRTQQEDSAVYLCAGGGGGGDSEQFFGPGTRLTVL.

The V gene is TRBV29-1, the J gene TRBJ2-1; 11 positions agree with TRBD2. The trim removed 2 bases at V and 8 bases at J, leaving 5 bases unmatched. There are 14 residues in the CDR3. Germline lookup yields CDR1 SQVTM and CDR2 ANQGSEA. This chain's CDR3 is CSVERLAGGDEQFF. Here the CDR3 DNA reads TGCAGCGTTGAACGTCTAGCGGGAGGCGATGAGCAGTTCTTC.

This chain uses TRBV5-1 with TRBJ2-7; perhaps TRBD1 as D (6 bases). This CDR3 comprises 16 residues. CDR1 and CDR2 from the germline V gene are SGHRS and YFSETQ. Trimming pared 4 bases from V and 2 bases from J, leaving 19 bases between. The CDR3 region has the DNA TGCGCCAGCAGCCCTCTAGACAAGGGGGATGCCTACGAGCAGTACTTC. This translates into CASSPLDKGDAYEQYF.

This sequence joins TRBV5-6 and TRBJ1-5, with D unclear. This CDR3 spans 19 amino acids. CDR1 and CDR2 (germline): SGHDT, YYEEEE. Trimming left V 4 bases short and J 14 bases short, with 37 bases between. The chain's CDR3 is CASSLTFKGGIGSNHPEHF. DNA of the CDR3: TGTGCCAGCAGCCTAACTTTTAAAGGAGGGATAGGAAGCAATCACCCCGAGCATTTT.

This chain uses TRBV2 with TRBJ2-7; 12 nucleotides agree with TRBD2. The V and J ends lost 8 bases and 2 bases, in that order; junction bases with no gene match: 7. The CDR3 runs to 15 residues. CDR1 and CDR2 (germline): SNHLY, FYNNEI. CDR3 sequence: CASGRGLAGTYEQYF. The CDR3 DNA follows: TGTGCCAGCGGCCGAGGACTAGCGGGAACCTACGAGCAGTACTTC.

The V gene is TRBV7-9, the J gene TRBJ2-2; weak D call: TRBD1 (5 bases). The CDR3 runs to 15 residues. Trimming pared 9 bases from V and 0 bases from J, leaving 14 bases between. Germline CDR1 is SEHNR and CDR2 is FQNEAQ (reference sequence). Here the CDR3 reads CASCMWGSNTGELFF. The CDR3 bases are TGTGCCAGTTGTATGTGGGGCTCGAACACCGGGGAGCTGTTTTTT.

The rearrangement uses TRBV20-1 and TRBJ2-3, with D possibly being TRBD2 (6 bases). V shed 6 bases and J shed 10 bases, with 14 bases lying between them. CDR1 and CDR2 from the germline V gene are DFQATT and SNEGSKA (reference sequence). The length of the CDR3 is 11 residues. The CDR3 DNA reads TGCAGTGCCCTGAGGGAGGAAGCGCAGTATTTT. Its translation: CSALREEAQYF.

The rearrangement links TRBV9 to TRBJ1-6; D might be TRBD1 (5 bases). Deletions cut 0 bases from V and 10 bases from J, with 14 bases between. The V gene's germline CDR1 is SGDLS and CDR2 YYNGEE. The CDR3 contains 15 residues. The CDR3 protein is CASSVGGSPRSPLHF. The DNA of the CDR3 is TGTGCCAGCAGCGTAGGGGGCAGCCCAAGGTCACCCCTCCACTTT.

This chain joins TRBV10-2 and TRBJ1-1; TRBD1 matches 8 bases. The CDR3 is made up of 11 amino acids. From germline, CDR1 is WSHSY and CDR2 SAAADI. V gave up 5 bases and J gave up 8 bases; unmatched junction bases: 1. The CDR3 protein is CASSRTGEAFF. The CDR3 DNA sequence: TGCGCCAGCAGTAGGACAGGGGAAGCTTTCTTT.

The chain couples TRBV19 to TRBJ2-3; D may be TRBD2 (5 bases). CDR1 LNHDA and CDR2 SQIVND come from the germline V gene (reference sequence). This CDR3 has 15 residues. V lost 3 bases and J lost 2, with 12 bases in between. CDR3 loop: CASSIAGHPTDTQYF. The CDR3 coding sequence is TGTGCCAGTAGTATTGCGGGCCATCCCACAGATACGCAGTATTTT. The whole variable domain, filled in from reference TRBV19 and TRBJ2-3, reads DGGITQSPKYLFRKEGQNVTLSCEQNLNHDAMYWYRQDPGQGLRLIYYSQIVNDFQKGDIAEGYSVSREKKESFPLTVTSAQKNPTAFYLCASSIAGHPTDTQYFGPGTRLTVL.

V usage is TRBV28 and J usage is TRBJ1-1; 8 nucleotides align to TRBD1. J gave up 10 bases and V 5 bases, and 18 bases lay outside the gene matches. CDR1 MDHEN and CDR2 SYDVKM come from the germline V gene. The CDR3 totals 16 residues. In DNA, the CDR3 is TGTGCCAGCAGTCCCTACCGACAGGGGCCAGTCGTTCGAGCTTTCTTT. This encodes CASSPYRQGPVVRAFF. The full variable domain, its missing parts supplied by reference TRBV28 and TRBJ1-1, is DVKVTQSSRYLVKRTGEKVFLECVQDMDHENMFWYRQDPGLGLRLIYFSYDVKMKEKGDIPEGYSVSREKKERFSLILESASTNQTSMYLCASSPYRQGPVVRAFFGQGTRLTVV.

V is TRBV29-1 and J is TRBJ1-5; D uncertain. The germline gives CDR1 SQVTM, CDR2 ANQGSEA. The CDR3 runs 13 residues. V dropped 0 bases and J dropped 7 bases, with 10 bases sitting between them. CDR3 protein: CSVEEVLGQPQHF. The CDR3 coding sequence is TGCAGCGTTGAAGAGGTCCTCGGGCAGCCCCAGCATTTT.

There are a few counts of this clone. The chain joins TRBV10-3 to TRBJ1-5; the D gene is possibly TRBD1 (6 bases). V was cut by 2 bases and J by 3 bases, with 11 bases left in between. Germline V gives CDR1 ENHRY, CDR2 SYGVKD. There are 15 residues in the CDR3. CDR3 nucleotides: TGTGCCATCAGTGAGGGGCAGGGGATCAATCAGCCCCAGCATTTT. Encoded protein: CAISEGQGINQPQHF.

As for this clone: One end of the junction is discordant with germline, which a read error may explain. V gene TRBV6-6 combines with J gene TRBJ2-2; TRBD2 matches at 8 bases. The CDR3 covers 14 residues. CDR1 and CDR2 (germline): MNHNY, SVGAGI (reference sequence). Here the CDR3 DNA reads TGTGCCAGCAGGCGGGGGGCGAACACCGGGGGGCTGTTTTTT. It specifies CASRRGANTGGLFF.

The rearrangement uses TRBV6-5 and TRBJ2-1, with D perhaps TRBD2 (5 bases). CDR3 length: 15 residues. Germline V gene data show CDR1 as MNHEY and CDR2 as SVGAGI. V gave up 5 bases and J gave up 2 bases, with 13 bases separating them. CDR3 sequence: CASSIDYPTYNEQFF. The CDR3 DNA sequence: TGTGCCAGCAGTATTGACTATCCAACCTACAATGAGCAGTTCTTC.

The rearrangement joins TRBV6-6 to TRBJ1-1; D is perhaps TRBD1 (6 bases). The V gene lost 2 bases and the J gene lost 1 base, with 8 bases spanning the gap. The CDR3 sequence is 14 residues long. The germline V gene encodes CDR1 MNHNY and CDR2 SVGAGI (reference sequence). The CDR3 DNA reads as TGTGCCAGCAGTTACGGACAGTGGAACACTGAAGCTTTCTTT. It codes for CASSYGQWNTEAFF.

Written as DNA, the CDR3 is TGTGCCAGCCACCAGGACAGGGGGCGATTGAGTGAAGCTTTCTTT. Its translation is CASHQDRGRLSEAFF. The chain is built from TRBV19 and TRBJ1-1; 11 bases fit TRBD1. Germline V CDR1 and CDR2: LNHDA, SQIVND (reference sequence). V lost 9 bases and J lost 7; bases outside the gene matches: 13. This CDR3 has 15 residues.

This chain uses TRBV7-9 with TRBJ1-4, with TRBD1 matching 8 bases. Trimming at V came to 3 bases and at J to 0 bases, leaving 6 bases not matched to a gene. This CDR3 is 17 amino acids long. CDR1 and CDR2 (germline): SEHNR, FQNEAQ (reference sequence). The CDR3 DNA reads as TGTGCCAGCAGCTTTGACAGGGGACCCCCAACTAATGAAAAACTGTTTTTT. This codes for CASSFDRGPPTNEKLFF.

The chain links TRBV5-1 to TRBJ2-3; a possible D gene is TRBD2 (6 bases). V dropped 0 bases and J dropped 3 bases, with 20 bases sitting between them. The CDR3 contains 18 residues. CDR1 is SGHRS and CDR2 is YFSETQ in the germline V gene. This chain's CDR3 is CASSLARDSRSSTDTQYF. The CDR3 coding sequence is TGCGCCAGCAGCTTGGCCCGGGACTCCCGGTCCTCTACAGATACGCAGTATTTT.